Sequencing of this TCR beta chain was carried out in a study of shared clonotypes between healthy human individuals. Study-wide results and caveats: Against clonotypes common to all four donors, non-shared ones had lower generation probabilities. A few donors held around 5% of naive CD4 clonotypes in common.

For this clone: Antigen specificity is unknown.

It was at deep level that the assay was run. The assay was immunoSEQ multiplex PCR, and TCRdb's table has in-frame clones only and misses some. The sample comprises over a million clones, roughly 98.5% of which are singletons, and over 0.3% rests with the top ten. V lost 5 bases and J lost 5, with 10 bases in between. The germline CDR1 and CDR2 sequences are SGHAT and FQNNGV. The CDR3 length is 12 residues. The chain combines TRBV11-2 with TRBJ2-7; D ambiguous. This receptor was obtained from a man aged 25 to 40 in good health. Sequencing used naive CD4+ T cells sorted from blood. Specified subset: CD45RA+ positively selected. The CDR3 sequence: CASSRRPHEQYF. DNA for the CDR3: TGTGCCAGCAGCCGACGACCGCACGAGCAGTACTTC.